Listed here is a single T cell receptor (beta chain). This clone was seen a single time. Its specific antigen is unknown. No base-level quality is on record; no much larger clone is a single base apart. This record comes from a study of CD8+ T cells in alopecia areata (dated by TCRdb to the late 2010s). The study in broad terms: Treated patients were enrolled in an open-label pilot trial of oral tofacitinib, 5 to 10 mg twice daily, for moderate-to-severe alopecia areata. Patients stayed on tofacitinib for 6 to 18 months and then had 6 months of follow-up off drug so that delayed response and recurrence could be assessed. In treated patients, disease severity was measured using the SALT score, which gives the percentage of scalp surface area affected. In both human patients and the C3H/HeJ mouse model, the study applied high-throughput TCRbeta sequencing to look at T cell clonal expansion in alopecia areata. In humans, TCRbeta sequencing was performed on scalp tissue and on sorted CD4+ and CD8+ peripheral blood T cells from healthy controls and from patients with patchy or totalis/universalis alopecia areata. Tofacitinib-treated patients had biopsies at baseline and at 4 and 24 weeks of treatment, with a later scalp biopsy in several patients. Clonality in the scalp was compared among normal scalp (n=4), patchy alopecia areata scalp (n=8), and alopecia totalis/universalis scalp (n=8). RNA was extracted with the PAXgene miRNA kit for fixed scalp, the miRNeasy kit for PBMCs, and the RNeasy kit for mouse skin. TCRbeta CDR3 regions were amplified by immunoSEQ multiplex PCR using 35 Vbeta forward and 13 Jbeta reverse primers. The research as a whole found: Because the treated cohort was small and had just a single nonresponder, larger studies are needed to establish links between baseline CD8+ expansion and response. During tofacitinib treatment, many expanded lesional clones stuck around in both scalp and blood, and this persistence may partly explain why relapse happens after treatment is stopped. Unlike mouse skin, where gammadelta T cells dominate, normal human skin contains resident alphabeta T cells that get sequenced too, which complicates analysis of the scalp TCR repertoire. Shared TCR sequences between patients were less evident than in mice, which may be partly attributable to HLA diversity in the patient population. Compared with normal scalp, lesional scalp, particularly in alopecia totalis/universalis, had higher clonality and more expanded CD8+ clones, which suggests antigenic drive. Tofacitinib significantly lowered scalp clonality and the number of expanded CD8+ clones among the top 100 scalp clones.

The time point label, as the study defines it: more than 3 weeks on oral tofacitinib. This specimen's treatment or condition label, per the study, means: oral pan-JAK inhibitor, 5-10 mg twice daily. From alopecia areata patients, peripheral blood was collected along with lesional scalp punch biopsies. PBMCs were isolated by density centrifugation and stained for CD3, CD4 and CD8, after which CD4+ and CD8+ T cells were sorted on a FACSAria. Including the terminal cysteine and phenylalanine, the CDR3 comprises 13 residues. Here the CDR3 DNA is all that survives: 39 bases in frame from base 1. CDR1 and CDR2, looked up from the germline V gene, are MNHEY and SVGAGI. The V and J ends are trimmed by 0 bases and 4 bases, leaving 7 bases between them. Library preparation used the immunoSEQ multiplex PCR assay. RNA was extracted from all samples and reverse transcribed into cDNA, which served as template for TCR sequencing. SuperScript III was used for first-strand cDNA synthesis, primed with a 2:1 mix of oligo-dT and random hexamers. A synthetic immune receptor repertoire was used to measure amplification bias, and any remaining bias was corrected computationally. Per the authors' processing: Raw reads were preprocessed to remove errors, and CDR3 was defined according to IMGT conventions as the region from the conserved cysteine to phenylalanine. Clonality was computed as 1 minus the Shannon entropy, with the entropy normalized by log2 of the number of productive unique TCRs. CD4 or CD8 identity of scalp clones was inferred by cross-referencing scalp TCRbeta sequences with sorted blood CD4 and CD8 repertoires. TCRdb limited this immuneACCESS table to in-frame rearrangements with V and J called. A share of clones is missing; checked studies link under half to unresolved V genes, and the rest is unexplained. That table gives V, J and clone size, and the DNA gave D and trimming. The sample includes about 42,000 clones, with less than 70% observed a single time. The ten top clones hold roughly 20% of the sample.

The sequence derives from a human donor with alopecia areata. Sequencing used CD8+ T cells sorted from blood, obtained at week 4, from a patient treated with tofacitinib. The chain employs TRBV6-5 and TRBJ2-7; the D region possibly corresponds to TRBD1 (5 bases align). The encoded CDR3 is CASSYSQDYEQYF. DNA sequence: TGTGCCAGCAGTTACTCACAGGATTACGAGCAGTACTTC.